This TCR beta chain was identified during a study of regulatory T cells in long-lasting Graves disease. Documented time point: persistent/refractory GD, antithyroid drugs over 5 years with positive TRAb. From PBMCs, RNA was extracted and then used to make the TCR library. This clonotype has a count of ten or more. With iRepertoire HTBI primers and Arm-PCR of CDR3 regions, TCR beta libraries were built. Each CDR3 protein gets one entry after TCRdb re-called the multiplex PCR reads with MiXCR. The data show around 450,000 distinct CDR3 sequences, with under 25% seen just once and less than 9% held by the top ten. V was trimmed by 1 base and J by 7 bases, leaving 5 bases between them. Germline V lookup: CDR1 SGHAT, CDR2 FQNNGV. The CDR3 totals 12 residues.

This chain links TRBV11-2 with TRBJ2-4, with unresolved D. Sequenced material: peripheral blood mononuclear cells (PBMCs), taken when the disease was refractory, from a patient treated with antithyroid drugs. The TCR originated in a female donor with Graves disease. The CDR3 DNA reads TGTGCCAGCAGCTTAGTAGGGAACATTCAGTACTTC. Amino acids: CASSLVGNIQYF.